The sequence of this T cell receptor (beta chain) was determined in a study of T cell changes during pregnancy in multiple sclerosis. The CDR3 length is 12 residues. Trimming took 7 bases from V and 4 from J, leaving 13 bases between them. Per the germline V gene, CDR1 is SQVTM and CDR2 is ANQGSEA. Using immunoSEQ multiplex PCR, the repertoire was profiled, and TCRdb retains in-frame clones only, with some absent. The sample lists 65,000 to 75,000 clones; roughly nine tenths were seen once. This TCR was recovered from a female donor with multiple sclerosis, enrolled in a pregnancy study. Source: peripheral blood, taken in the second trimester of pregnancy. The chain couples TRBV29-1 to TRBJ1-1, with a weak D call TRBD1 (5 bases). CDR3 in amino acids: CSAQGLGTEAFF. The CDR3, as DNA: TGCAGCGCGCAGGGTTTGGGCACTGAAGCTTTCTTT.